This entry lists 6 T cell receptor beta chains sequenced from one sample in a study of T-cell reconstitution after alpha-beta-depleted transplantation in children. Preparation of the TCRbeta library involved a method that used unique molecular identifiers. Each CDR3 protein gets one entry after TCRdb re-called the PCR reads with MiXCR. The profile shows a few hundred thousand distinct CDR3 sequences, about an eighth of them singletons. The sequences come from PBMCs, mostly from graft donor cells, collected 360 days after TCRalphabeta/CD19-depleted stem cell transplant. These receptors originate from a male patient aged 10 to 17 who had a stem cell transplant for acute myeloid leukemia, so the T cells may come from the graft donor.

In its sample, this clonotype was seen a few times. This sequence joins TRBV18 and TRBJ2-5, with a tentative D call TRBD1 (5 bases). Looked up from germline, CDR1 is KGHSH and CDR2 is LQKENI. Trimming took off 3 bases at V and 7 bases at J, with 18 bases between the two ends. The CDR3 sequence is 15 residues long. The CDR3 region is CASSPQRRDAGTQYF. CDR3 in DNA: TGTGCCAGCTCACCCCAACGCAGGGATGCTGGGACCCAGTACTTC.

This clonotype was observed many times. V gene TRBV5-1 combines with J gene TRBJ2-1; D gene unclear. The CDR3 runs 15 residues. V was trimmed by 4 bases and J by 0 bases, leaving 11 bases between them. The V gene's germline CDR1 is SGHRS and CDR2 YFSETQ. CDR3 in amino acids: CASSVARSSYNEQFF. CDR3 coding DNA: TGCGCCAGCAGCGTAGCACGAAGCTCCTACAATGAGCAGTTCTTC.

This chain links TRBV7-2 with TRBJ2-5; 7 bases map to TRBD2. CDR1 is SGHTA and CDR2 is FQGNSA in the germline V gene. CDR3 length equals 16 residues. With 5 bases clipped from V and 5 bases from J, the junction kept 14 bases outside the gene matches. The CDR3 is CASSRGRAGPRETQYF. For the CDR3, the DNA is TGTGCCAGCAGCCGTGGGAGAGCGGGACCTCGGGAGACCCAGTACTTC.

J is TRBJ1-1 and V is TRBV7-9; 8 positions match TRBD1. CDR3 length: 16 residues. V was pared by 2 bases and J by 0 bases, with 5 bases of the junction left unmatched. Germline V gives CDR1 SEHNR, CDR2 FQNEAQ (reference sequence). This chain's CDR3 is CASSLSGGLMNTEAFF. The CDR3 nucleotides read TGTGCCAGCAGCTTATCAGGGGGCCTCATGAACACTGAAGCTTTCTTT.

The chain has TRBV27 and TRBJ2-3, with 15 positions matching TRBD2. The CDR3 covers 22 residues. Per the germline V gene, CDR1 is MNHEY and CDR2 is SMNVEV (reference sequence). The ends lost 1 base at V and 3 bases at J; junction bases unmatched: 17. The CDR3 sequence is CASSLLPWGGLAGGGETDTQYF. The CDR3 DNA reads TGTGCCAGCAGTTTATTGCCCTGGGGGGGACTAGCGGGAGGAGGTGAAACAGATACGCAGTATTTT.

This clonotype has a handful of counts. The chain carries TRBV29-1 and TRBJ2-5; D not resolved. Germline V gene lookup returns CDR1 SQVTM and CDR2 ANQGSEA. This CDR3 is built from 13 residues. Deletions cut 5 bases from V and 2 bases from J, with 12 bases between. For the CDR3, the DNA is TGCAGCGTTCGCCAGATAATACAAGAGACCCAGTACTTC. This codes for CSVRQIIQETQYF.